These 24 T cell receptor beta chains share one sample of origin, sequenced in a study of beta chain features in type 1 diabetes. Study-level results: Type 1 diabetes patients had moderately but significantly shorter TCRB CDR3s in all four CD4+ subsets.

Their target antigens are unknown. Of the isolated RNA, all was reverse transcribed, and so the sequenced material was expressed TCRB transcripts. Clones were sequenced by immunoSEQ multiplex PCR, and TCRdb holds only the in-frame ones, with some missing. The data show hundreds of thousands of clones, with 11% to 15% seen just once and roughly 0.04% held by the top ten. Sequenced: naive CD4+ T cells from blood. The receptors derive from a man between 18 and 29 years old with type 1 diabetes.

This clone was seen a few times. The chain links TRBV2 to TRBJ2-1; no clear D. Germline CDR1 is SNHLY and CDR2 is FYNNEI. CDR3 length: 16 amino acids. The ends were cut back, 6 bases at V and 9 bases at J, with 24 bases in the middle. The CDR3 DNA follows: TGTGCCAGCAGAAGTGGTCAGCTCCAATTCCCGGTTGAGCAGTTCTTC. It encodes CASRSGQLQFPVEQFF.

This clone has only a few counts. In the same sample, other DNA sequences code for this CDR3. The V gene is TRBV7-9, the J gene TRBJ1-1; no reliable D call. V lost 0 bases to trimming and J lost 3 bases, with 5 bases between them. The CDR3 loop spans 13 amino acids. Germline V lookup: CDR1 SEHNR, CDR2 FQNEAQ (reference sequence). As DNA, the CDR3 is TGTGCCAGCAGCTTAGCGGGAGACACTGAAGCTTTCTTT. This sequence encodes CASSLAGDTEAFF.

J is TRBJ1-2 and V is TRBV5-6; unclear D gene. The CDR3 loop spans 13 amino acids. With 4 bases removed from V and 4 bases from J, the gap between germline ends came to 11 bases. CDR1 and CDR2 from the germline V gene are SGHDT and YYEEEE. The CDR3 region has the DNA TGTGCCAGCAGCCGAGGGCAGATCTATGGCTACACCTTC. As protein: CASSRGQIYGYTF.

This chain joins TRBV29-1 and TRBJ2-7; D is unresolved. V shed 5 bases and J shed 2 bases, with 13 bases lying between them. From germline, CDR1 is SQVTM and CDR2 ANQGSEA. The length of the CDR3 is 13 residues. The CDR3 nucleotides read TGCAGCGTTCAGGTCCCTCCGGCCTACGAGCAGTACTTC. Protein product: CSVQVPPAYEQYF.

There are a few counts of this clone. This chain links TRBV7-9 with TRBJ2-1; D not certain. The ends were cut back, 5 bases at V and 6 bases at J, with 17 bases in the middle. Germline CDR1 is SEHNR and CDR2 is FQNEAQ (reference sequence). The CDR3 totals 15 residues. The CDR3: CASSPPAPRSNEQFF. The CDR3 coding sequence is TGTGCCAGCAGCCCCCCGGCGCCCAGGAGCAATGAGCAGTTCTTC.

This clone has just a few counts. The chain has TRBV7-2 and TRBJ2-7, with unresolved D. Germline CDR1 SGHTA, CDR2 FQGNSA. V lost 3 bases and J lost 2, with 11 bases in between. The CDR3 covers 14 residues. The CDR3 loop is CASSFADGAYEQYF. CDR3 sequence (DNA): TGTGCCAGCAGCTTCGCAGATGGGGCCTACGAGCAGTACTTC.

A few counts support this clone. The chain couples TRBV10-3 to TRBJ1-1; no definite D call. V lost 0 bases, J lost 3 bases, and 5 bases lay in between. This CDR3 is 13 amino acids long. Germline V gene sequence: CDR1 ENHRY, CDR2 SYGVKD. CDR3 residues: CAISESRDTEAFF. The CDR3 DNA reads as TGTGCCATCAGTGAGTCCCGGGACACTGAAGCTTTCTTT.

This chain uses TRBV11-2 with TRBJ1-2; 7 positions agree with TRBD1. CDR1 and CDR2 (germline): SGHAT, FQNNGV. V lost 4 bases and J lost 8; bases outside the gene matches: 10. This CDR3 contains 14 residues. The DNA for the CDR3 is TGTGCCAGCAGCTCCCAAGGGGGCTCGAGCGGCTACACCTTC. It codes for CASSSQGGSSGYTF.

The CDR3 DNA is TGTGCCTGGAGCCCATGGGGGGGAACGGGCGAGCAGTACTTC. Translated, it gives CAWSPWGGTGEQYF. This chain links TRBV30 with TRBJ2-7; 7 bases match TRBD2. CDR3 length: 14 amino acids. V gave up 3 bases and J gave up 6 bases; unmatched junction bases: 11. The germline gives CDR1 GTSNPN, CDR2 SVGIG (reference sequence).

The genes are TRBV7-9 and TRBJ1-1; unclear D gene. Germline CDR1 and CDR2: SEHNR and FQNEAQ (reference sequence). This CDR3 is 11 amino acids long. The V end was cut by 2 bases, the J end by 12 bases, with 10 bases between. In DNA form, the CDR3 reads TGTGCCAGCAGCTTACAGGCTGGGTCTTTCTTT. It is translated as CASSLQAGSFF.

The rearrangement links TRBV7-9 to TRBJ1-2; possible D gene TRBD1, 6 bases. Deletions cut 0 bases from V and 3 bases from J, with 11 bases between. The germline CDR1 and CDR2 sequences are SEHNR and FQNEAQ (reference sequence). The CDR3 covers 15 residues. The CDR3 nucleotides are TGTGCCAGCAGCTTAGCCGGAGGACAGTACTATGGCTACACCTTC. This codes for CASSLAGGQYYGYTF. The whole variable domain, remainder taken from reference TRBV7-9 and TRBJ1-2, is DTGVSQNPRHKITKRGQNVTFRCDPISEHNRLYWYRQTLGQGPEFLTYFQNEAQLEKSRLLSDRFSAERPKGSFSTLEIQRTEQGDSAMYLCASSLAGGQYYGYTFGSGTRLTVV.

The chain has TRBV2 and TRBJ2-3; 11 bases fit TRBD1. This CDR3 is 15 amino acids long. Germline V gene data show CDR1 as SNHLY and CDR2 as FYNNEI. V lost 4 bases and J lost 5; bases outside the gene matches: 5. CDR3 sequence reads: CASSGRDRGIDTQYF. Here the CDR3 DNA reads TGTGCCAGCAGTGGACGGGACAGGGGGATAGATACGCAGTATTTT.

This clone was detected a few times. The chain carries TRBV2 and TRBJ2-5; D not resolved. V lost 4 bases and J 0 bases, leaving 9 bases between the germline ends. Germline V gene sequence: CDR1 SNHLY, CDR2 FYNNEI. CDR3 length equals 14 residues. CDR3 in DNA: TGTGCCAGCAGTGTCGGAGAGTACCAAGAGACCCAGTACTTC. Its translation: CASSVGEYQETQYF.

The gene calls are TRBV11-2 and TRBJ1-6; the match to TRBD1 covers 9 bases. Losses at the gene ends were 6 bases for V and 7 bases for J; bases not matched to a gene: 7. Germline lookup yields CDR1 SGHAT and CDR2 FQNNGV. The CDR3 sequence is 15 residues long. In DNA, the CDR3 is TGTGCCAGCAGTTATACAGGGGGCAGGAATTCACCCCTCCACTTT. It encodes CASSYTGGRNSPLHF. The whole variable domain, remainder taken from reference TRBV11-2 and TRBJ1-6, is EAGVAQSPRYKIIEKRQSVAFWCNPISGHATLYWYQQILGQGPKLLIQFQNNGVVDDSQLPKDRFSAERLKGVDSTLKIQPAKLEDSAVYLCASSYTGGRNSPLHFGNGTRLTVT.

This clone showed up just a few times. The DNA of the CDR3 is TGCAGCGTTCGACAGGGTGCCTCCGAGCAGTACTTC. Translation: CSVRQGASEQYF. The gene calls are TRBV29-1 and TRBJ2-7; 7 bases match TRBD1. V shed 5 bases and J 6 bases; nucleotides not matched to a gene: 7. This CDR3 region has 12 residues. From germline, CDR1 is SQVTM and CDR2 ANQGSEA.

V gene TRBV29-1 combines with J gene TRBJ1-1; the D gene is possibly TRBD1 (5 bases). CDR1 SQVTM and CDR2 ANQGSEA come from the germline V gene. V was trimmed by 1 base and J by 8 bases, leaving 17 bases between them. This CDR3 is built from 14 residues. CDR3 sequence reads: CSVEVRAVSGEAFF. The CDR3 nucleotides read TGCAGCGTTGAAGTCAGGGCAGTGAGTGGAGAAGCTTTCTTT.

The chain recombines TRBV2 with TRBJ1-2; D is unresolved. This CDR3 has 12 residues. With 5 bases removed from V and 3 bases from J, the gap between germline ends came to 7 bases. Germline values: CDR1 SNHLY, CDR2 FYNNEI. CDR3 loop: CASSPLDYGYTF. The CDR3 coding sequence is TGTGCCAGCAGTCCCTTAGACTATGGCTACACCTTC.

This chain links TRBV15 with TRBJ2-7, with 8 nucleotides matching TRBD2. Germline CDR1 reads LNHNV; CDR2 reads YYDKDF (reference sequence). V was pared by 5 bases and J by 1 base, with 10 bases of the junction left unmatched. There are 16 residues in the CDR3. In DNA form, the CDR3 reads TGTGCCACCAGCTGGGGGAAGAGCGGGGGTTCCTACGAGCAGTACTTC. This encodes CATSWGKSGGSYEQYF.

This clone has just a few counts. This chain connects TRBV7-2 to TRBJ2-5; D unresolved. Trimming removed 5 bases at V and 5 bases at J, with 9 bases between. CDR3 length equals 12 residues. CDR1 and CDR2 (germline): SGHTA, FQGNSA. Here the CDR3 reads CASSIPMETQYF. The CDR3, as DNA: TGTGCCAGCAGCATCCCTATGGAGACCCAGTACTTC.

The chain joins TRBV20-1 to TRBJ2-7, with D tentatively TRBD2 (6 bases). The ends were cut back, 5 bases at V and 8 bases at J, with 13 bases in the middle. This CDR3 comprises 11 residues. Germline CDR1 is DFQATT and CDR2 is SNEGSKA (reference sequence). The CDR3 sequence is CSADRDSQQYF. CDR3 DNA: TGCAGTGCTGACCGGGACTCGCAGCAGTACTTC.

The J gene is TRBJ1-4, the V gene TRBV14, with 8 bases matching TRBD1. Trimming removed 0 bases from V and 7 bases from J; junction bases left unmatched: 4. The CDR3 is 15 amino acids. Germline CDR1 and CDR2: SGHDN and FVKESK. CDR3 in DNA: TGTGCCAGCAGCCAAGATGACAGGGGACGTGAAAAACTGTTTTTT. It translates to CASSQDDRGREKLFF.

This clone has only a few counts. This same CDR3 is encoded by further DNA sequences in the sample. The chain is built from TRBV2 and TRBJ2-3, with D possibly matching TRBD2 (5 bases). The CDR3 covers 12 residues. Germline V gene data show CDR1 as SNHLY and CDR2 as FYNNEI. Trimming took 7 bases from V and 2 from J, leaving 7 bases between them. DNA for the CDR3: TGTGCCAGCAAGGGAGCCACAGATACGCAGTATTTT. Encoded protein: CASKGATDTQYF.

To note about this clone: The sample carries other DNA sequences with the same CDR3. The CDR3 DNA sequence: TGCGCCAGCAGCCCGCAGGGGGATGGCTACACCTTC. Its protein product is CASSPQGDGYTF. This sequence joins TRBV5-1 and TRBJ1-2, with 7 nucleotides matching TRBD1. The CDR3 runs 12 residues. Germline CDR1 reads SGHRS; CDR2 reads YFSETQ. The V and J ends lost 4 bases and 6 bases, in that order; junction bases with no gene match: 3.

This clone showed up just a few times. The chain is built from TRBV2 and TRBJ1-3; D is unresolved. CDR1 is SNHLY and CDR2 is FYNNEI in the germline V gene. The CDR3 covers 14 residues. With 3 bases removed from V and 0 bases from J, the gap between germline ends came to 6 bases. Written as DNA, the CDR3 is TGTGCCAGCAGTGATCATCCCTCTGGAAACACCATATATTTT. Its translation is CASSDHPSGNTIYF.